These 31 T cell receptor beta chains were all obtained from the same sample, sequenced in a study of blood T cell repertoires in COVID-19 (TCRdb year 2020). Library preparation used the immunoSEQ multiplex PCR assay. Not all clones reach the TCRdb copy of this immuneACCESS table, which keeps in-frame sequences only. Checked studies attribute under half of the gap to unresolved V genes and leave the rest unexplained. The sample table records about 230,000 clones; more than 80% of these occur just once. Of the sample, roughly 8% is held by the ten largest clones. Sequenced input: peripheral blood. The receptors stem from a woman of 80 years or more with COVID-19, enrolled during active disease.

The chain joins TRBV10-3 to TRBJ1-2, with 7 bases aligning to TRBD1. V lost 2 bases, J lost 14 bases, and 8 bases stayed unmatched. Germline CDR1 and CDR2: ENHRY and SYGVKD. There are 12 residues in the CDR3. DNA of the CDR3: TGTGCCATCAGTGAGACGGACAGGCCTCTTACCTTC. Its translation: CAISETDRPLTF.

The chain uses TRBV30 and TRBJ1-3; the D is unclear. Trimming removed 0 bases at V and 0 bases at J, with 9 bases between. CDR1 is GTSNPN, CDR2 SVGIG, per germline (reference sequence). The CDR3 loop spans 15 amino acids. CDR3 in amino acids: CAWSVGAPSGNTIYF. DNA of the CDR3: TGTGCCTGGAGTGTAGGAGCCCCCTCTGGAAACACCATATATTTT.

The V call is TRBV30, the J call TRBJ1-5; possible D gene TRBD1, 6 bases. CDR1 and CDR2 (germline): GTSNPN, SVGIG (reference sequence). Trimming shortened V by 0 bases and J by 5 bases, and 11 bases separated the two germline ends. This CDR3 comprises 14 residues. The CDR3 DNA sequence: TGTGCCTGGAGTGTGTCAGGGGCTTATCAGCCCCAGCATTTT. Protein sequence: CAWSVSGAYQPQHF.

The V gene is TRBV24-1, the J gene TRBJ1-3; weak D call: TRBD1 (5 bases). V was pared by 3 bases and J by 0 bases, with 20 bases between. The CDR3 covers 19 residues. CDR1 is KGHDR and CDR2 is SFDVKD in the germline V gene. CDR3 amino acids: CATSDPGHTSLISGNTIYF. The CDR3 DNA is TGTGCCACCAGTGATCCCGGACATACCAGTCTAATCTCTGGAAACACCATATATTTT.

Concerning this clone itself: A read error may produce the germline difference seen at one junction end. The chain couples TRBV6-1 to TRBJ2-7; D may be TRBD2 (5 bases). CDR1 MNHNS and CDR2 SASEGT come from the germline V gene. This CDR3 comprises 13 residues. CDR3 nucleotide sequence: TGTGCCAGCGGTGACCCTCCTGGACTCGAGCAGTACTTC. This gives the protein CASGDPPGLEQYF.

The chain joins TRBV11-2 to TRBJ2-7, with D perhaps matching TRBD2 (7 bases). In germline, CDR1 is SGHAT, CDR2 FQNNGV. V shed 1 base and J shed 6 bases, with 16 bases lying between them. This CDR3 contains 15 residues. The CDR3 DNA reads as TGTGCCAGCAGCTTAGTAGGGGGGGTCGGAAGCGAGCAGTACTTC. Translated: CASSLVGGVGSEQYF.

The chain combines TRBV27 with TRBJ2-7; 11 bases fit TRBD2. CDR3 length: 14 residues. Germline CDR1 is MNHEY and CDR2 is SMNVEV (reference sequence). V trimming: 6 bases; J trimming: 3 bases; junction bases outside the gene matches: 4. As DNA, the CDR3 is TGTGCCAGCAGCCTTGGACTAGCGGGCTACGAGCAGTACTTC. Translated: CASSLGLAGYEQYF.

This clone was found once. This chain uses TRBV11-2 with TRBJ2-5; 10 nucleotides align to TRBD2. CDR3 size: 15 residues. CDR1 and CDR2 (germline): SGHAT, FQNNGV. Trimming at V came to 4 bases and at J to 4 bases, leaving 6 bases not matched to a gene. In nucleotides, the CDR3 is TGTGCCAGCAGCTCCGATGGACTAGCGGTAGAGACCCAGTACTTC. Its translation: CASSSDGLAVETQYF.

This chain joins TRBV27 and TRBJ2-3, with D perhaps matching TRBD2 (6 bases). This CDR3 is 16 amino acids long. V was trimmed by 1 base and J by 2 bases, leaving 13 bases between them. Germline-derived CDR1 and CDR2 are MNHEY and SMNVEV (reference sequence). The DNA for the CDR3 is TGTGCCAGCAGTTTATTCGATCGGGGGTCCACAGATACGCAGTATTTT. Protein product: CASSLFDRGSTDTQYF.

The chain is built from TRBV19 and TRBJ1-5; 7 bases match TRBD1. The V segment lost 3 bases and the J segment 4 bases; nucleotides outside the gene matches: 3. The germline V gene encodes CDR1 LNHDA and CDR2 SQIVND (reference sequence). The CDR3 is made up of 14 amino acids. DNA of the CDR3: TGTGCCAGTAGTATCCTGACAGGGAATCAGCCCCAGCATTTT. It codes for CASSILTGNQPQHF. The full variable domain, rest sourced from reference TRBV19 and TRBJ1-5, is DGGITQSPKYLFRKEGQNVTLSCEQNLNHDAMYWYRQDPGQGLRLIYYSQIVNDFQKGDIAEGYSVSREKKESFPLTVTSAQKNPTAFYLCASSILTGNQPQHFGDGTRLSIL.

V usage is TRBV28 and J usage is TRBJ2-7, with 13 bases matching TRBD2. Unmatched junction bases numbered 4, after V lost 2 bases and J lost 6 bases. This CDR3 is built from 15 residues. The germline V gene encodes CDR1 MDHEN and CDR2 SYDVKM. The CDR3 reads CASSLRTSGRFEQYF. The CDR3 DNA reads TGTGCCAGCAGTTTACGGACTAGCGGGAGATTCGAGCAGTACTTC.

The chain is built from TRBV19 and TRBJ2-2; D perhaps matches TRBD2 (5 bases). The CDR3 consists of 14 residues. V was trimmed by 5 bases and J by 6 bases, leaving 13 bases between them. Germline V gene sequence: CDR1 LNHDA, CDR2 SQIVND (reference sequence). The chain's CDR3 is CASSRQVAPGELFF. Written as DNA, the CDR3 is TGTGCCAGTAGTCGGCAGGTAGCGCCCGGGGAGCTGTTTTTT.

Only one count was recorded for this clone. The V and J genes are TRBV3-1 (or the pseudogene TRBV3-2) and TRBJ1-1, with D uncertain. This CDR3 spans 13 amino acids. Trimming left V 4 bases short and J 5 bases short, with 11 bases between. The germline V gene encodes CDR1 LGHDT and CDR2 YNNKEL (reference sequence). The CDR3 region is CASSRLSGTEAFF. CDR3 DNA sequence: TGTGCCAGCAGCCGCCTTTCGGGGACTGAAGCTTTCTTT.

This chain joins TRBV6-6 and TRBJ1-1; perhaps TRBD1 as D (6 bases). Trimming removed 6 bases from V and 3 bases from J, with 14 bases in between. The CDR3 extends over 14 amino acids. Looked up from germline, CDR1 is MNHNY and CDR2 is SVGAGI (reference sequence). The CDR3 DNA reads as TGTGCCAGCAGACGGACAGAAGTGGACACTGAAGCTTTCTTT. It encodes CASRRTEVDTEAFF.

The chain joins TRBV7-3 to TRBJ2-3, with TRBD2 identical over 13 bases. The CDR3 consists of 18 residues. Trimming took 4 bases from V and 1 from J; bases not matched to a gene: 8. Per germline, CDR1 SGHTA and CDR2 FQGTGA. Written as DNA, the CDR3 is TGTGCCAGCAGCTCCCTAAGGACTAGCGGGAGTGGCACAGATACGCAGTATTTT. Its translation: CASSSLRTSGSGTDTQYF.

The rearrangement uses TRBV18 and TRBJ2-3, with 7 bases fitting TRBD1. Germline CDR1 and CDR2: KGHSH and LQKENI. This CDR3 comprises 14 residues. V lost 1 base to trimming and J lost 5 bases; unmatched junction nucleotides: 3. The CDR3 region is CASSPQGAEDTQYF. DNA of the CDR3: TGTGCCAGCTCACCACAGGGGGCTGAAGATACGCAGTATTTT.

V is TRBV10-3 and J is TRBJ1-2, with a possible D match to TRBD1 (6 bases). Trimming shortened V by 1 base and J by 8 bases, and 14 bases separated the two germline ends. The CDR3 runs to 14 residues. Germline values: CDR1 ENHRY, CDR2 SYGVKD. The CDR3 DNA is TGTGCCATCAGTGAGTTGGGGGCCTCTGAAGGCTACACCTTC. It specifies CAISELGASEGYTF.

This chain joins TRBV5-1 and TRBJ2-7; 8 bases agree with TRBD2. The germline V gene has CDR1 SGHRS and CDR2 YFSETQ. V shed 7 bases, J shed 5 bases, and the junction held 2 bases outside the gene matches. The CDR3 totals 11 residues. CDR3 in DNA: TGCGCCAGCTCGGGAGGGAACGAGCAGTACTTC. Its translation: CASSGGNEQYF.

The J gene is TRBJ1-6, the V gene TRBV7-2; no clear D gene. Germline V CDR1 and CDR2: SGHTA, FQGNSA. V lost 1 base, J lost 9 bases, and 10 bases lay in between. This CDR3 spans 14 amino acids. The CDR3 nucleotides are TGTGCCAGCAGCTTAGTGCAGGAGGCTTCACCCCTCCACTTT. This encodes CASSLVQEASPLHF.

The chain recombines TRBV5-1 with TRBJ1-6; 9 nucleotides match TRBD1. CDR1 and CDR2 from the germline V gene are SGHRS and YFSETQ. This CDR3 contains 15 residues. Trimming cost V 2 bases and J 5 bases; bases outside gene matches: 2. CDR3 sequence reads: CASSFGTGNNSPLHF. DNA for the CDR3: TGCGCCAGCAGCTTCGGGACAGGGAATAATTCACCCCTCCACTTT.

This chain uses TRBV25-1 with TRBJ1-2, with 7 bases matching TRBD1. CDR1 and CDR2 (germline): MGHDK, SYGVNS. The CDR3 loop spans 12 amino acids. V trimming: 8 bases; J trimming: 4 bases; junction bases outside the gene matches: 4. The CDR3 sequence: CASERDSYGYTF. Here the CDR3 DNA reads TGTGCCAGCGAACGGGACAGCTATGGCTACACCTTC.

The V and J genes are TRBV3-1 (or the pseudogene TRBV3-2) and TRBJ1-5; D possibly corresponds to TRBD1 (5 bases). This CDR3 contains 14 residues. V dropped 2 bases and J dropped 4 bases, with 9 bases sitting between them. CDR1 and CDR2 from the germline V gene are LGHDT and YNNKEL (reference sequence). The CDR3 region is CASSQRTGNQPQHF. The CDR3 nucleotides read TGTGCCAGCAGCCAACGCACAGGTAATCAGCCCCAGCATTTT.

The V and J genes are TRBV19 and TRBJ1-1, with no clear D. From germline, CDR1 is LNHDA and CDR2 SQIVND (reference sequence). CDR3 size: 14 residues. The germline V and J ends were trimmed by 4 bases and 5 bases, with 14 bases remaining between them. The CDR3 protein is CASSNGQVVTEAFF. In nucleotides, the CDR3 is TGTGCCAGTAGTAACGGTCAGGTCGTTACTGAAGCTTTCTTT.

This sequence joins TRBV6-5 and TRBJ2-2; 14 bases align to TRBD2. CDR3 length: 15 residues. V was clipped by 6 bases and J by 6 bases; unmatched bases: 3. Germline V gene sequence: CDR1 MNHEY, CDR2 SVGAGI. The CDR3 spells CASRRLAGGPGELFF. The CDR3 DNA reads TGTGCCAGCAGACGACTAGCGGGAGGGCCCGGGGAGCTGTTTTTT.

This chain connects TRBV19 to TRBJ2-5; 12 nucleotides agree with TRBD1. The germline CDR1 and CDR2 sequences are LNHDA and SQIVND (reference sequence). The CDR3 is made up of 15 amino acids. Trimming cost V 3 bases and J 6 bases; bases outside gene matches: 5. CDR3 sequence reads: CASSIPGQGAKTQYF. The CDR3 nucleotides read TGTGCCAGTAGTATTCCGGGACAGGGGGCCAAGACCCAGTACTTC.

The DNA of the CDR3 is TGTGCCATCACTGGGACAGACAATTCACCCCTCCACTTT. Its protein product is CAITGTDNSPLHF. V and J are TRBV10-3 and TRBJ1-6; 7 bases are shared with TRBD1. The CDR3 contains 13 residues. J gave up 7 bases and V 7 bases, and 4 bases lay outside the gene matches. The germline V gene has CDR1 ENHRY and CDR2 SYGVKD.

In DNA form, the CDR3 reads TGCGCCAGCAGCTCTACAGGGCTACAAGAGACCCAGTACTTC. Amino acid sequence: CASSSTGLQETQYF. The V and J genes are TRBV5-1 and TRBJ2-5; D perhaps matches TRBD1 (6 bases). Germline lookup yields CDR1 SGHRS and CDR2 YFSETQ. The CDR3 consists of 14 residues. The V and J ends lost 3 bases and 2 bases respectively, with 11 bases between them.

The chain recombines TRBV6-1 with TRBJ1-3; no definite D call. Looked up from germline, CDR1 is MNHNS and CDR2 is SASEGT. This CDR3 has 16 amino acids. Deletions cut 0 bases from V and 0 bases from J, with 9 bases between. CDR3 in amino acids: CASSEAQLYSGNTIYF. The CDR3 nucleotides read TGTGCCAGCAGTGAAGCGCAACTCTACTCTGGAAACACCATATATTTT.

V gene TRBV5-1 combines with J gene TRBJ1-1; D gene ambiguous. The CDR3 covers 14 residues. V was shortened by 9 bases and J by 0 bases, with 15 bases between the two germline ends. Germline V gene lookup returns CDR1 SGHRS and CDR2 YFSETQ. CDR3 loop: CATSRRDLNTEAFF. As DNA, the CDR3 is TGCGCCACTTCCCGTCGGGATCTGAACACTGAAGCTTTCTTT.

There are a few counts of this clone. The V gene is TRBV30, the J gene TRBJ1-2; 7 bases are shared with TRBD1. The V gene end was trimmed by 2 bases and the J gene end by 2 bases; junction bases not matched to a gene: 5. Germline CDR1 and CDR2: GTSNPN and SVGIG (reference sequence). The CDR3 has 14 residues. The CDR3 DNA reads TGTGCCTGGAGTAGACAGGGATGGAACTATGGCTACACCTTC. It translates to CAWSRQGWNYGYTF.

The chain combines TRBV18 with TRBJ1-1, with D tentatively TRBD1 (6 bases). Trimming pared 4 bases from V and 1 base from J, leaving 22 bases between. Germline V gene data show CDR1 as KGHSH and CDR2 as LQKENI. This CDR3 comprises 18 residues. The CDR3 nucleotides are TGTGCCAGCTCACTTACTCGGCCAGGGGCCGCAAAGAACACTGAAGCTTTCTTT. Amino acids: CASSLTRPGAAKNTEAFF.